Below are 18 T cell receptor beta chains sequenced from a single sample in a study of T cell responses to AZD1222 COVID-19 vaccine. Clones were sequenced by immunoSEQ multiplex PCR, and TCRdb holds only the in-frame ones, with some missing. The table shows 150,000 to 200,000 clones, with around 90% occurring only once. The sample here was peripheral blood, taken 28 days after the second AZD1222 dose. These receptor sequences come from an adult who received the AZD1222 COVID-19 vaccine.

V and J are TRBV7-6 and TRBJ1-4; D call uncertain. Germline CDR1 is SGHVS and CDR2 is FNYEAQ. V shed 2 bases and J shed 0 bases, with 4 bases lying between them. This CDR3 spans 14 amino acids. The CDR3 nucleotides are TGTGCCAGCAGCTTATTACCAACTAATGAAAAACTGTTTTTT. The encoded protein is CASSLLPTNEKLFF.

The V gene is TRBV28, the J gene TRBJ1-1, with TRBD1 matching over 11 bases. The CDR3 loop spans 14 amino acids. Germline V gives CDR1 MDHEN, CDR2 SYDVKM. V was pared by 5 bases and J by 4 bases, with 3 bases of the junction left unmatched. This chain's CDR3 is CASSRTGGITEAFF. The CDR3 DNA sequence: TGTGCCAGCAGTCGGACAGGGGGCATCACTGAAGCTTTCTTT.

The chain employs TRBV5-6 and TRBJ1-1; D gene unclear. The CDR3 is 14 amino acids. Germline assignment: CDR1 SGHDT and CDR2 YYEEEE. Trimming left V 0 bases short and J 0 bases short, with 6 bases between. DNA for the CDR3: TGTGCCAGCAGCTTGGTAACGGTGAACACTGAAGCTTTCTTT. This sequence encodes CASSLVTVNTEAFF.

The chain joins TRBV5-4 to TRBJ1-4, with D uncertain. The CDR3 totals 14 residues. Germline V gene data show CDR1 as SGHNT and CDR2 as YYREEE (reference sequence). Trimming took off 0 bases at V and 8 bases at J, with 11 bases between the two ends. CDR3 bases: TGTGCCAGCAGCTTGGCCACTCGGGGAGAAAAACTGTTTTTT. Its protein product is CASSLATRGEKLFF.

This clone was counted only a few times. This chain uses TRBV7-9 with TRBJ2-3; TRBD2 aligns across 9 bases. With V trimmed by 2 bases and J by 4 bases, 16 bases remained unmatched. CDR1 and CDR2 (germline): SEHNR, FQNEAQ (reference sequence). This CDR3 contains 19 residues. CDR3 in DNA: TGTGCCAGCAGCTTAAGGCCGGGTAGGAGCGGGAGGAGGCCAGATACGCAGTATTTT. It yields the protein CASSLRPGRSGRRPDTQYF.

This rearrangement joins TRBV9 to TRBJ1-1; D is possibly TRBD1 (5 bases). V lost 2 bases and J 4 bases, leaving 15 bases between the germline ends. The CDR3 totals 15 residues. The V gene's germline CDR1 is SGDLS and CDR2 YYNGEE. The CDR3 sequence: CASSVGPGGVTEAFF. CDR3 nucleotides: TGTGCCAGCAGCGTGGGTCCCGGGGGGGTCACTGAAGCTTTCTTT.

The rearrangement links TRBV6-6 to TRBJ2-1; D gene ambiguous. Trimming left V 2 bases short and J 6 bases short, with 5 bases between. Germline V gene sequence: CDR1 MNHNY, CDR2 SVGAGI (reference sequence). CDR3 size: 12 residues. The CDR3: CASSYLGNEQFF. Here the CDR3 DNA reads TGTGCCAGCAGTTACCTCGGCAATGAGCAGTTCTTC.

This clone was detected only a few times. This chain uses TRBV30 with TRBJ2-7; 14 bases agree with TRBD2. V shed 3 bases, J shed 9 bases, and the junction held 10 bases outside the gene matches. Germline CDR1 GTSNPN, CDR2 SVGIG (reference sequence). The CDR3 contains 15 residues. The CDR3 sequence: CAWRPGGTSGRRQYF. The CDR3 nucleotides are TGTGCCTGGAGGCCCGGAGGGACTAGCGGGAGACGGCAGTACTTC.

The chain couples TRBV28 to TRBJ2-6; 7 positions agree with TRBD1. Trimming took 3 bases from V and 4 from J; bases not matched to a gene: 9. Germline V gene sequence: CDR1 MDHEN, CDR2 SYDVKM. The CDR3 spans 17 residues. The CDR3 sequence is CASSFLQGLSGANVLTF. In DNA form, the CDR3 reads TGTGCCAGCAGTTTTCTACAGGGGTTATCCGGGGCCAACGTCCTGACTTTC. Filled out from reference TRBV28 and TRBJ2-6, the complete variable domain reads DVKVTQSSRYLVKRTGEKVFLECVQDMDHENMFWYRQDPGLGLRLIYFSYDVKMKEKGDIPEGYSVSREKKERFSLILESASTNQTSMYLCASSFLQGLSGANVLTFGAGSRLTVL.

The genes are TRBV2 and TRBJ1-5, with 10 positions matching TRBD1. The CDR3 is 16 residues long. From germline, CDR1 is SNHLY and CDR2 FYNNEI. V lost 4 bases to trimming and J lost 2 bases; unmatched junction nucleotides: 5. DNA for the CDR3: TGTGCCAGCAGTGGACAGGGGGCGACGGGCAATCAGCCCCAGCATTTT. It specifies CASSGQGATGNQPQHF.

V and J are TRBV2 and TRBJ2-2; 9 bases agree with TRBD1. Per the germline V gene, CDR1 is SNHLY and CDR2 is FYNNEI. The CDR3 sequence is 14 residues long. Trimming removed 10 bases from V and 4 bases from J; junction bases left unmatched: 7. DNA of the CDR3: TGTGCCACCGCGGGACAGGGAGCCACCGGGGAGCTGTTTTTT. It translates to CATAGQGATGELFF.

The chain carries TRBV6-1 and TRBJ2-7, with D possibly being TRBD1 (7 bases). Germline V gene sequence: CDR1 MNHNS, CDR2 SASEGT. The CDR3 is 14 amino acids. Trimming removed 6 bases from V and 0 bases from J, with 12 bases in between. Here the CDR3 reads CASRSRGDSYEQYF. The CDR3 coding sequence is TGTGCCAGCAGGTCCAGGGGGGACTCCTACGAGCAGTACTTC.

This clone turned up a few times. The CDR3 loop reads CASSSTGTVDYGYTF. For the CDR3, the DNA is TGTGCCAGCTCATCAACCGGGACGGTCGACTATGGCTACACCTTC. J is TRBJ1-2 and V is TRBV18; D may be TRBD1 (5 bases). V lost 5 bases to trimming and J lost 3 bases, with 16 bases between them. CDR1 is KGHSH and CDR2 is LQKENI in the germline V gene. This CDR3 contains 15 residues.

This rearrangement joins TRBV9 to TRBJ2-2, with D possibly TRBD2 on 6 matching bases. The CDR3 totals 16 residues. The germline gives CDR1 SGDLS, CDR2 YYNGEE. V lost 0 bases and J lost 0, with 9 bases in between. The CDR3 DNA follows: TGTGCCAGCAGCGTAGAGGCGGGGACGAACACCGGGGAGCTGTTTTTT. Translated, it gives CASSVEAGTNTGELFF. Full variable domain (rest looked up from reference TRBV9 and TRBJ2-2): DSGVTQTPKHLITATGQRVTLRCSPRSGDLSVYWYQQSLDQGLQFLIQYYNGEERAKGNILERFSAQQFPDLHSELNLSSLELGDSALYFCASSVEAGTNTGELFFGEGSRLTVL.

The CDR3 sequence: CASSLRLQGTNTEAFF. CDR3 bases: TGTGCCAGCTCACTCCGTCTACAGGGGACGAACACTGAAGCTTTCTTT. The J gene is TRBJ1-1, the V gene TRBV18; 7 nucleotides line up with TRBD1. Unmatched junction bases numbered 9, after V lost 4 bases and J lost 1 base. Germline V lookup: CDR1 KGHSH, CDR2 LQKENI. CDR3 size: 16 residues.

The rearrangement uses TRBV5-1 and TRBJ2-2; no definite D call. Germline-derived CDR1 and CDR2 are SGHRS and YFSETQ. The CDR3 runs to 15 residues. V lost 1 base and J lost 0, with 7 bases in between. The CDR3 sequence is CASSLSQTNTGELFF. The CDR3 nucleotides read TGCGCCAGCAGCTTGTCACAGACGAACACCGGGGAGCTGTTTTTT.

This chain uses TRBV6-5 with TRBJ2-7; the D is unclear. CDR1 and CDR2 from the germline V gene are MNHEY and SVGAGI. The V gene lost 0 bases and the J gene lost 6 bases, with 9 bases spanning the gap. The CDR3 runs to 13 residues. CDR3 protein: CASSYSRSAEQYF. CDR3 DNA sequence: TGTGCCAGCAGTTACTCTAGGTCTGCCGAGCAGTACTTC.

The CDR3 protein is CAAGLNHGYGYTF. In DNA, the CDR3 is TGTGCCGCGGGGCTAAACCACGGCTATGGCTACACCTTC. The chain joins TRBV10-3 to TRBJ1-2; a possible D gene is TRBD1 (5 bases). The CDR3 spans 13 residues. V was clipped by 11 bases and J by 4 bases, with 17 bases between them. The germline V gene has CDR1 ENHRY and CDR2 SYGVKD.